Here is one TCR beta chain with its context. The ends lost 3 bases at V and 7 bases at J; junction bases unmatched: 9. The CDR3 loop spans 16 amino acids. Germline V gene lookup returns CDR1 SGHNT and CDR2 YYREEE (reference sequence). Per the original data handling: How many nucleated cells were present was estimated from reference gene primer amplification. Measured with immunoSEQ multiplex PCR; TCRdb has only the in-frame clones, and not every one. From that table come the V and J calls and clone size; the DNA was used to work out D and trimming. The table records roughly 81,000 clones, around four fifths of them present only once. The data belong to a study of blood T cell repertoires in COVID-19. Study-level background: COVID-19 samples collected from the United States, Italy and Spain covered acute and convalescent phases. PBMCs, B-cell-depleted T cells, or T cells were the source of the cDNA or gDNA that made up the material.

The chain joins TRBV5-4 to TRBJ2-2; 10 positions agree with TRBD2. This receptor was identified in a woman aged 70-85 years with acute or convalescent COVID-19. Input material: peripheral blood. CDR3 in amino acids: CASSSSGGAFVGELFF. The DNA for the CDR3 is TGTGCCAGCAGCTCAAGCGGGGGGGCCTTCGTCGGGGAGCTGTTTTTT.